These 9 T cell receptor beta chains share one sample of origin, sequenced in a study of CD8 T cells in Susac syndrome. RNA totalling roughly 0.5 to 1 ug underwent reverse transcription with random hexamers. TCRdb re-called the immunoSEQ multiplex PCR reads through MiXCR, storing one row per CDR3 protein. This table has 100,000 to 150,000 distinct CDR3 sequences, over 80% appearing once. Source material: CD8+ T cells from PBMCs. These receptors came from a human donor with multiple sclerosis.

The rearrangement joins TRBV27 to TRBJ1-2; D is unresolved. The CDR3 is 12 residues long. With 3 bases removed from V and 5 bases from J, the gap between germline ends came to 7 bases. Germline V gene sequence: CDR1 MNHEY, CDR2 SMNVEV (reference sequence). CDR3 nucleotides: TGTGCCAGCAGTTTCAACGGGTATGGCTACACCTTC. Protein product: CASSFNGYGYTF.

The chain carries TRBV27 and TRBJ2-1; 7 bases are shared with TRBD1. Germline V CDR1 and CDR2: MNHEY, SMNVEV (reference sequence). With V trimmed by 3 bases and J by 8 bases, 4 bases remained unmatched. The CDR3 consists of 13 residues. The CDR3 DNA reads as TGTGCCAGCAGTTTGACAGGGTGGTATGAGCAGTTCTTC. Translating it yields CASSLTGWYEQFF.

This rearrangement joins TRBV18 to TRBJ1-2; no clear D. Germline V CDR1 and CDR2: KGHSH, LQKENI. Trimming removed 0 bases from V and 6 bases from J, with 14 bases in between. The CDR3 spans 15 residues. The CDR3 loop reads CASSPPAGQTDGYTF. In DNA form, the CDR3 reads TGTGCCAGCTCACCACCCGCGGGCCAGACGGATGGCTACACCTTC. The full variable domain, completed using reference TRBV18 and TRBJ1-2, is NAGVMQNPRHLVRRRGQEARLRCSPMKGHSHVYWYRQLPEEGLKFMVYLQKENIIDESGMPKERFSAEFPKEGPSILRIQQVVRGDSAAYFCASSPPAGQTDGYTFGSGTRLTVV.

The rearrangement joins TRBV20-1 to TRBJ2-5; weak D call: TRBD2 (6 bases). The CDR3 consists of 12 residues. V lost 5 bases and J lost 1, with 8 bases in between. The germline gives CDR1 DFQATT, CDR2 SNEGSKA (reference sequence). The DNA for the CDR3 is TGCAGTGCTCGAGCGGGCCAAGAGACCCAGTACTTC. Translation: CSARAGQETQYF.

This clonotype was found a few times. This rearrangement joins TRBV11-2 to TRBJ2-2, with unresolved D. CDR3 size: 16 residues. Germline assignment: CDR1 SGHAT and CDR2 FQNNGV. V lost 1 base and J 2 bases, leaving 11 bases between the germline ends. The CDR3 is CASSLVGYYNTGELFF. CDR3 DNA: TGTGCCAGCAGCTTAGTGGGCTACTATAACACCGGGGAGCTGTTTTTT.

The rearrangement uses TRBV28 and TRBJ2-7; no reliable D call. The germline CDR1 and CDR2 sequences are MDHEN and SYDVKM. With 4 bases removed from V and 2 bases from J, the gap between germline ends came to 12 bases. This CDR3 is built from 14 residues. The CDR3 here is CASSSRTEPYEQYF. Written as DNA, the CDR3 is TGTGCCAGCAGTTCCCGGACGGAACCCTACGAGCAGTACTTC.

CDR3: CASSYSTSGTNEQYF. Here the CDR3 DNA reads TGTGCCAGCAGTTACTCGACTAGCGGGACGAACGAGCAGTACTTC. This sequence joins TRBV6-5 and TRBJ2-7; 11 positions agree with TRBD2. Unmatched junction bases numbered 3, after V lost 0 bases and J lost 5 bases. The CDR3 length is 15 residues. CDR1 and CDR2 from the germline V gene are MNHEY and SVGAGI.

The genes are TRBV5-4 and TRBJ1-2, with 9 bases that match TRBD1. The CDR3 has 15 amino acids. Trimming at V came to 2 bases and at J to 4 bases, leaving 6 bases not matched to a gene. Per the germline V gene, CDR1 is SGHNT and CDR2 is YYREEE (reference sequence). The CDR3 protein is CASSFTGGQSYGYTF. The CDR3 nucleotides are TGTGCCAGCAGCTTTACAGGGGGCCAGTCCTATGGCTACACCTTC.

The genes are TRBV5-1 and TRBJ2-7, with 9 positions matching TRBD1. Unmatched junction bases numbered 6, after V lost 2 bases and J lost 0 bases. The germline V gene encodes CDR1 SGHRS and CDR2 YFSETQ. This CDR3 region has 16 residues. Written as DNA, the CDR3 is TGCGCCAGCAGCTTAGGACAGGGGCTAAGCTCCTACGAGCAGTACTTC. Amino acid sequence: CASSLGQGLSSYEQYF.